The 23 T cell receptor beta chains below come from one sample, sequenced in a study of molecular identifiers for immune sequencing clone quantification. One entry per CDR3 protein, called by TCRdb with MiXCR from the PCR reads. The table lists about 320,000 distinct CDR3 sequences, about 20% of them singletons. The specimen was naive CD8+ T cells from blood, with Jurkat cell RNA spiked in. Described subset: FACS-sorted CD8+CD4-CCR7+CD45RA+ naive T cells. The receptors were gathered from a human donor in good health. Some libraries in this study had Jurkat cell RNA spiked in.

This clonotype was counted a single time. A much larger clone differs by one base, so this may be a read error. The chain uses TRBV30 and TRBJ2-2; D possibly corresponds to TRBD1 (7 bases). The CDR3 has 14 residues. Per germline, CDR1 GTSNPN and CDR2 SVGIG (reference sequence). CDR3 residues: CAWAQGFGTGGLFF. CDR3 nucleotides: TGTGCCTGGGCACAGGGGTTTGGTACCGGGGGGCTGTTTTTT.

The rearrangement joins TRBV24-1 to TRBJ2-3; 7 bases line up with TRBD2. Germline CDR1 KGHDR, CDR2 SFDVKD. J was trimmed by 4 bases and V by 0 bases; bases with no gene match: 9. This CDR3 contains 17 residues. The CDR3 sequence is CATSDLPSGHSADTQYF. The CDR3, as DNA: TGTGCCACCAGTGATTTGCCTAGCGGACATAGCGCAGATACGCAGTATTTT.

This clonotype was found a few times. This chain connects TRBV4-2 to TRBJ2-6; no firm D call. Per the germline V gene, CDR1 is LGHNA and CDR2 is YNFKEQ. The CDR3 contains 19 residues. The V end was cut by 0 bases, the J end by 0 bases, with 15 bases between. The CDR3 protein is CASSQDPSGRTSGANVLTF. The DNA of the CDR3 is TGTGCCAGCAGCCAAGATCCCAGTGGACGGACCTCTGGGGCCAACGTCCTGACTTTC.

A remark on this clonotype: A much larger clone sits a single nucleotide away, making a read error possible. The rearrangement joins TRBV6-2 or TRBV6-3 to TRBJ2-3; D ambiguous. The DNA end favors TRBJ1-5, so the J call may be wrong. Germline assignment: CDR1 MNHEY and CDR2 SVGEGT. The length of the CDR3 is 16 residues. The CDR3 region is CASSYSASPPWDTQHF. Written as DNA, the CDR3 is TGTGCCAGCAGTTACTCGGCTAGTCCCCCTTGGGATACGCAGCATTTT.

At least ten counts were recorded for this clonotype. This chain joins TRBV7-9 and TRBJ1-1, with 7 bases matching TRBD1. V lost 5 bases, J lost 8 bases, and 8 bases stayed unmatched. This CDR3 region has 13 residues. Looked up from germline, CDR1 is SEHNR and CDR2 is FQNEAQ (reference sequence). CDR3 amino acids: CASSHRTGPEAFF. The CDR3, as DNA: TGTGCCAGCAGCCATCGGACAGGTCCAGAAGCTTTCTTT. Full variable domain (rest looked up from reference TRBV7-9 and TRBJ1-1): DTGVSQNPRHKITKRGQNVTFRCDPISEHNRLYWYRQTLGQGPEFLTYFQNEAQLEKSRLLSDRFSAERPKGSFSTLEIQRTEQGDSAMYLCASSHRTGPEAFFGQGTRLTVV.

As for this clonotype: A read error is possible here, since a much larger clone lies one base away. J is TRBJ1-1 and V is TRBV4-1; possible D gene TRBD1, 5 bases. CDR3 length: 14 amino acids. Germline CDR1 reads MGHRA; CDR2 reads YSYEKL. The DNA of the CDR3 is TGCGCCAGCGGCCAAGTAGTAGCAGGGAGCGAAGCTTTCTTT. Translating gives CASGQVVAGSEAFF.

This clonotype was observed at least ten times. V and J are TRBV12-3 or TRBV12-4 and TRBJ2-5; tentatively, D is TRBD1 (6 bases). V was cut by 5 bases and J by 3 bases, with 10 bases left in between. The CDR3 covers 13 residues. CDR3 in amino acids: CASSPQGKETQYF. The CDR3 nucleotides are TGTGCCAGCAGTCCACAGGGAAAAGAGACCCAGTACTTC.

This clonotype was picked up many times. This sequence joins TRBV7-6 and TRBJ2-7; 8 bases match TRBD2. V was pared by 3 bases and J by 2 bases, with 6 bases of the junction left unmatched. The CDR3 loop spans 15 amino acids. From germline, CDR1 is SGHVS and CDR2 FNYEAQ. CDR3 loop: CASSLSAGEPYEQYF. DNA for the CDR3: TGTGCCAGCAGCTTGTCAGCGGGAGAACCCTACGAGCAGTACTTC.

Concerning this clonotype itself: A read error may be the cause here, since a much bigger clone is one base away. The gene calls are TRBV7-6 and TRBJ2-5; D perhaps matches TRBD2 (6 bases). Germline V gene data show CDR1 as SGHVS and CDR2 as FNYEAQ. The CDR3 contains 14 residues. The CDR3 bases are TGTGCCAGCAGCGAGAATCTGCAACGGGAGACCCGGTACTTC. Protein product: CASSENLQRETRYF.

This clonotype has just a few counts. The V gene is TRBV5-1, the J gene TRBJ2-5, with TRBD1 matching 7 bases. V lost 0 bases to trimming and J lost 3 bases; unmatched junction nucleotides: 5. Germline V gene sequence: CDR1 SGHRS, CDR2 YFSETQ. The CDR3 runs 15 residues. Here the CDR3 reads CASSLVGQIKETQYF. The CDR3 DNA reads TGCGCCAGCAGCTTGGTGGGACAGATAAAAGAGACCCAGTACTTC. Variable domain in full (rest from reference TRBV5-1 and TRBJ2-5): KAGVTQTPRYLIKTRGQQVTLSCSPISGHRSVSWYQQTPGQGLQFLFEYFSETQRNKGNFPGRFSGRQFSNSRSEMNVSTLELGDSALYLCASSLVGQIKETQYFGPGTRLLVL.

This clonotype has ten or more counts. The rearrangement joins TRBV6-2 or TRBV6-3 to TRBJ2-5; D might be TRBD1 (5 bases). Deletions cut 5 bases from V and 0 bases from J, with 13 bases between. The CDR3 is made up of 15 amino acids. Germline V gives CDR1 MNHEY, CDR2 SVGEGT. The CDR3 protein is CASSPRTPYQETQYF. DNA of the CDR3: TGTGCCAGCAGTCCACGGACACCTTACCAAGAGACCCAGTACTTC.

This clonotype was counted at least ten times. V usage is TRBV9 and J usage is TRBJ2-5; D is ambiguous. Germline V gene data show CDR1 as SGDLS and CDR2 as YYNGEE. This CDR3 comprises 14 residues. V lost 0 bases, J lost 1 base, and 7 bases lay in between. CDR3 sequence reads: CASSVVPGQETQYF. The CDR3 DNA reads TGTGCCAGCAGCGTAGTCCCAGGCCAAGAGACCCAGTACTTC.

This clonotype was observed at least ten times. This chain joins TRBV7-2 and TRBJ2-3; D is uncertain. This CDR3 comprises 17 residues. CDR1 is SGHTA, CDR2 FQGNSA, per germline. V lost 1 base and J 2 bases, leaving 16 bases between the germline ends. This CDR3 reads CASSLDQKPGLTDTQYF. In nucleotides, the CDR3 is TGTGCCAGCAGCTTAGATCAAAAACCCGGGCTCACAGATACGCAGTATTTT.

This clonotype was recorded only once. A read error may explain this, as a much larger clone is one base away. Here the CDR3 DNA reads TGTGCCAGCAGCCTACAGGGGGTACAGCCCCAGCGTTTT. Encoded protein: CASSLQGVQPQRF. The chain carries TRBV12-3 or TRBV12-4 and TRBJ1-5, with 8 bases that match TRBD1. CDR3 length equals 13 residues.

This clonotype was detected many times. V gene TRBV2 combines with J gene TRBJ2-7; tentative D call: TRBD2 (5 bases). The CDR3 spans 16 residues. Germline V gene lookup returns CDR1 SNHLY and CDR2 FYNNEI. The V and J ends lost 3 bases and 0 bases respectively, with 15 bases between them. CDR3 region: CASSEFSAGSSYEQYF. The CDR3 region has the DNA TGTGCCAGCAGTGAGTTCTCGGCTGGGAGCTCCTACGAGCAGTACTTC.

This sequence joins TRBV28 and TRBJ1-5, with no clear D. V lost 4 bases to trimming and J lost 0 bases, with 10 bases between them. Germline lookup yields CDR1 MDHEN and CDR2 SYDVKM. This CDR3 region has 15 residues. The CDR3 DNA is TGTGCCAGCAGTTCTGGTGAATATAGCAATCAGCCCCAGCATTTT. Translated, it gives CASSSGEYSNQPQHF.

At least ten counts were recorded for this clonotype. This sequence joins TRBV7-3 and TRBJ2-7; D perhaps matches TRBD2 (6 bases). The V end lost 1 base, the J end lost 0 bases, and 10 bases lay between the germline ends. Germline V lookup: CDR1 SGHTA, CDR2 FQGTGA. The CDR3 contains 15 residues. The CDR3 bases are TGTGCCAGCAGCTTAATCGGAGGGAGCTCCTACGAGCAGTACTTC. Encoded protein: CASSLIGGSSYEQYF. Full variable domain (missing parts from reference TRBV7-3 and TRBJ2-7): GAGVSQTPSNKVTEKGKYVELRCDPISGHTALYWYRQSLGQGPEFLIYFQGTGAADDSGLPNDRFFAVRPEGSVSTLKIQRTERGDSAVYLCASSLIGGSSYEQYFGPGTRLTVT.

Remarks on this clonotype: This may be a read error, as it is one base from a much larger clone. The V gene is TRBV7-6, the J gene TRBJ1-6; no clear D. This CDR3 contains 15 residues. Germline CDR1 and CDR2: SGHVS and FNYEAQ. CDR3 sequence (DNA): TGTGCCAGCAGCTTAGGTCGGTCCTATGATTCACCCCTCCACTTT. It yields the protein CASSLGRSYDSPLHF.

The table lists this clonotype with many counts. CDR3 sequence reads: CASSLELAGGLGTQYF. The CDR3 DNA reads TGTGCCAGCAGCCTAGAGCTAGCGGGAGGGCTAGGGACCCAGTACTTC. This rearrangement joins TRBV7-2 to TRBJ2-5; TRBD2 matches at 12 bases. Germline lookup yields CDR1 SGHTA and CDR2 FQGNSA. Unmatched junction bases numbered 11, after V lost 5 bases and J lost 7 bases. The CDR3 contains 16 residues.

At least ten counts were recorded for this clonotype. The chain links TRBV7-9 to TRBJ2-5; no firm D call. CDR1 SEHNR and CDR2 FQNEAQ come from the germline V gene (reference sequence). With 5 bases removed from V and 5 bases from J, the gap between germline ends came to 9 bases. The CDR3 length is 12 residues. The CDR3 is CASSHVTETQYF. The CDR3 DNA follows: TGTGCCAGCAGCCATGTCACGGAGACCCAGTACTTC.

Comment on this clonotype: A much larger clone sits a single nucleotide away, making a read error possible. The J gene is TRBJ2-3, the V gene TRBV2; D may be TRBD1 or TRBD2 (6 bases each). Germline values: CDR1 SNHLY, CDR2 FYNNEI. This CDR3 is built from 13 residues. The CDR3 protein is CVSIGGRTDTQYF. The CDR3 DNA reads TGTGTCAGCATTGGGGGGCGCACAGATACGCAGTATTTT. The whole variable domain, filled in from reference TRBV2 and TRBJ2-3, reads EPEVTQTPSHQVTQMGQEVILRCVPISNHLYFYWYRQILGQKVEFLVSFYNNEISEKSEIFDDQFSVERPDGSNFTLKIRSTKLEDSAMYFCVSIGGRTDTQYFGPGTRLTVL.

This clonotype was found many times. This chain uses TRBV19 with TRBJ2-7; TRBD1 might be the D (6 bases). V lost 3 bases and J 1 base, leaving 7 bases between the germline ends. CDR1 and CDR2 (germline): LNHDA, SQIVND (reference sequence). The CDR3 sequence is 13 residues long. The CDR3 DNA reads TGTGCCAGTAGTATTCAGGGGTCCTACGAGCAGTACTTC. Translation gives CASSIQGSYEQYF.

This clonotype was recorded many times. The V gene is TRBV19, the J gene TRBJ2-2; a weak D match, TRBD2 (5 bases). This CDR3 contains 15 residues. V dropped 5 bases and J dropped 1 base, with 11 bases sitting between them. CDR1 is LNHDA and CDR2 is SQIVND in the germline V gene (reference sequence). The CDR3 loop is CASSLAAVNTGELFF. CDR3 bases: TGTGCCAGTAGTCTGGCAGCGGTGAACACCGGGGAGCTGTTTTTT.